This T cell receptor (beta chain) was captured in a study of T cell clones after liver transplantation. Study context: A pre-transplant mixed lymphocyte reaction with TCRbeta sequencing defined graft-donor-reactive clones followed in post-transplant blood.

With 4 bases removed from V and 4 bases from J, the gap between germline ends came to 12 bases. Germline V gene sequence: CDR1 SGHRS, CDR2 YFSETQ. This CDR3 contains 15 residues. Sequencing used immunoSEQ multiplex PCR; TCRdb keeps in-frame clones, though not all of them. The table lists around 6,100 clones, 81% of them singletons, with about a third in the top ten. The material was CD8+ T cells from blood, obtained before liver transplant. This rearrangement joins TRBV5-1 to TRBJ2-6; D call uncertain. This receptor was identified in a human donor who received a liver transplant. The CDR3 spells CASSASNAGANVLTF. CDR3 nucleotide sequence: TGCGCCAGCAGCGCCAGTAACGCGGGGGCCAACGTCCTGACTTTC.